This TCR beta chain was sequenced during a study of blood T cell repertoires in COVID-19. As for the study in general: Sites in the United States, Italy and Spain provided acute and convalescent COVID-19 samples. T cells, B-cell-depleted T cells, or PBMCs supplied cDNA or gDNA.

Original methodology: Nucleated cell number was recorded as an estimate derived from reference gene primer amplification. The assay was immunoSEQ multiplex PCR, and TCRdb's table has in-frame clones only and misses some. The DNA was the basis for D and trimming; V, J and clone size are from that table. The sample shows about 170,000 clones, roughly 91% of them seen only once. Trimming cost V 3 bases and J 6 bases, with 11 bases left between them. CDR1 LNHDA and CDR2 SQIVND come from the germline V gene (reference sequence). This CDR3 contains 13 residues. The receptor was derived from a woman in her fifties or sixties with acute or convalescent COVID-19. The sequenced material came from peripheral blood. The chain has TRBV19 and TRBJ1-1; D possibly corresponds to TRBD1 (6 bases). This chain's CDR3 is CASSMGRGPEAFF. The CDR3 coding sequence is TGTGCCAGTAGTATGGGCAGGGGACCTGAAGCTTTCTTT.